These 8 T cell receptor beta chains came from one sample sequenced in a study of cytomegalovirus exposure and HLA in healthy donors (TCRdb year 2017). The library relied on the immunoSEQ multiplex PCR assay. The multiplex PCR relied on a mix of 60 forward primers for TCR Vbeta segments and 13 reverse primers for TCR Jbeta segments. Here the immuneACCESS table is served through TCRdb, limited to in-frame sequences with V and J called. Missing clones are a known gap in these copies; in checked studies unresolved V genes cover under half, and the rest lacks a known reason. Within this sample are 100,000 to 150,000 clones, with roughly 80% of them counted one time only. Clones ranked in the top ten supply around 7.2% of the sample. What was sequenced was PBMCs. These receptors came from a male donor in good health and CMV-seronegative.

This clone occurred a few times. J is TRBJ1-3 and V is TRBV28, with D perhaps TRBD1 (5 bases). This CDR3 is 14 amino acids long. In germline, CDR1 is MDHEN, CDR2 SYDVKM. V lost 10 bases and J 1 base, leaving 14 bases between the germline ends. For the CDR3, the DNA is TGTGCCACTATAGAGACAGTGTCTGGAAACACCATATATTTT. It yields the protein CATIETVSGNTIYF.

The DNA of the CDR3 is TGTGCCAGTAGTATAGGGACAGGGTCCTACAATGAGCAGTTCTTC. It codes for CASSIGTGSYNEQFF. This chain connects TRBV19 to TRBJ2-1, with TRBD1 matching over 8 bases. Trimming took 1 base from V and 1 from J; bases not matched to a gene: 0. CDR1 and CDR2 from the germline V gene are LNHDA and SQIVND (reference sequence). This CDR3 has 15 amino acids.

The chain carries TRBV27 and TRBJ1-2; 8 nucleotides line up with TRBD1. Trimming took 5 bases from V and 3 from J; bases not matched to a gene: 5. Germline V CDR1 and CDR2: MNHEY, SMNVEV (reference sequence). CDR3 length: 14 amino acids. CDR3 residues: CASSPRGRDYGYTF. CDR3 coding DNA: TGTGCCAGCAGTCCCAGGGGGCGCGACTATGGCTACACCTTC.

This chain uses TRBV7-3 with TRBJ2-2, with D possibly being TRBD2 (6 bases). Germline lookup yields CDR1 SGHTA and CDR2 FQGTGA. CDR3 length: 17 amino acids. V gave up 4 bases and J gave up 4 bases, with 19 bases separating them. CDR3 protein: CASSWNGLALATGELFF. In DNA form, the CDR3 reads TGTGCCAGCAGCTGGAATGGGCTAGCGCTAGCCACCGGGGAGCTGTTTTTT.

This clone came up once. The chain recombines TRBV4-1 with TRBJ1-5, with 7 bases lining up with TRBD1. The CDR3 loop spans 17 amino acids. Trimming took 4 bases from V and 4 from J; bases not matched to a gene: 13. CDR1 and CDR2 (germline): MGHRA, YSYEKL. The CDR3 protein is CASSPQTGKVVNQPQHF. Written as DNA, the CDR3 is TGCGCCAGCAGCCCCCAGACAGGGAAGGTTGTTAATCAGCCCCAGCATTTT.

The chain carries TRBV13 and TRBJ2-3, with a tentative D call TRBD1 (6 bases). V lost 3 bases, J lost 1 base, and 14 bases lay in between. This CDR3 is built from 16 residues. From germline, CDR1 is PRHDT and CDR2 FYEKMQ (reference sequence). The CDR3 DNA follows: TGTGCCAGCAGCTTCAGGGGCGCTTACGGCACAGATACGCAGTATTTT. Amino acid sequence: CASSFRGAYGTDTQYF. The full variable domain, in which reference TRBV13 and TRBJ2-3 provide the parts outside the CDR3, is AAGVIQSPRHLIKEKRETATLKCYPIPRHDTVYWYQQGPGQDPQFLISFYEKMQSDKGSIPDRFSAQQFSDYHSELNMSSLELGDSALYFCASSFRGAYGTDTQYFGPGTRLTVL.

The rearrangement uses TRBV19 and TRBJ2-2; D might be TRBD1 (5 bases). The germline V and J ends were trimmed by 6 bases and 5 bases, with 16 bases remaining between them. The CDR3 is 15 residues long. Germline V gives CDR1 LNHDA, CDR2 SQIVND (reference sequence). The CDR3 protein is CASSTRGLRTGELFF. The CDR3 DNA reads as TGTGCCAGTAGCACAAGGGGCTTGAGGACCGGGGAGCTGTTTTTT.

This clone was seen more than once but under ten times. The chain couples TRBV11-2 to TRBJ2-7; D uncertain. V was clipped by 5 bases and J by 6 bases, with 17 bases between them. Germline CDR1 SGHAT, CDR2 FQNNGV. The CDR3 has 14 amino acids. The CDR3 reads CASSGLQNRGEQYF. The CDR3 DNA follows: TGTGCCAGCAGCGGCTTACAAAATAGAGGCGAGCAGTACTTC.